The T cell receptor (beta chain) described here comes from a study of blood T cell repertoires in COVID-19. With 0 bases clipped from V and 2 bases from J, the junction kept 2 bases outside the gene matches. Germline V gene lookup returns CDR1 KGHDR and CDR2 SFDVKD. The CDR3 is made up of 16 amino acids. Authors' methods: Counts of nucleated cells, estimated from reference gene primer amplification, were obtained. The data were produced by immunoSEQ multiplex PCR, yet TCRdb's version contains in-frame clones alone and is incomplete. V, J and clone size are those of that table, while D and trimming were read from the DNA. The sample includes approximately 99,000 clones, 84% of them seen just once.

This TCR came from a man aged 70 or older with active or convalescent COVID-19. The chain has TRBV24-1 and TRBJ2-5; 10 bases are shared with TRBD2. Sequenced: peripheral blood. DNA of the CDR3: TGTGCCACCAGTGATTTGGGGACTAGCGATCAAGAGACCCAGTACTTC. This sequence encodes CATSDLGTSDQETQYF.